This TCR beta chain originates from a study of tumor and adjacent non-tumor tissue in lung cancer. On the study more broadly: Patients comprised about a dozen adenocarcinoma, a couple of squamous cell carcinoma and 1 small cell lung cancer. The patients, around 10 men and about five women, were about 31 to 76 with stage I to III disease.

Whole-study findings and limits: Tumor tissue had significantly higher TCR diversity than normal lung.

No cell sorting was done before RNA was extracted from the tissue. Donors were chemotherapy-naive, newly diagnosed lung cancer surgical patients in China, August–late 2014. Three rounds of nested PCR, following a modified ARM-PCR protocol, produced the TCRbeta library. TCRdb fed the multiplex PCR reads into MiXCR, producing one record per CDR3 protein. In the table there are about 200,000 distinct CDR3 sequences, about 71% of which are singletons. This clonotype was seen a handful of times. Its antigen is not identified. The sample comprised lung tumor tissue. The receptor was derived from a man between 60 and 75 years old with non-small cell lung cancer.

The CDR3 DNA follows: TGTGCCAGCAGCCAGGACAGCAGCTATGGCTACACCTTC. This sequence encodes CASSQDSSYGYTF. V is TRBV11-1 and J is TRBJ1-2; possible D gene TRBD1, 6 bases. Germline CDR1 and CDR2: SGHAT and FQDESV (reference sequence). The CDR3 consists of 13 residues. The germline V and J ends were trimmed by 5 bases and 4 bases, with 11 bases remaining between them. The complete variable domain, with remaining parts taken from reference TRBV11-1 and TRBJ1-2, reads EAEVAQSPRYKITEKSQAVAFWCDPISGHATLYWYRQILGQGPELLVQFQDESVVDDSQLPKDRFSAERLKGVDSTLKIQPAELGDSAMYLCASSQDSSYGYTFGSGTRLTVV.